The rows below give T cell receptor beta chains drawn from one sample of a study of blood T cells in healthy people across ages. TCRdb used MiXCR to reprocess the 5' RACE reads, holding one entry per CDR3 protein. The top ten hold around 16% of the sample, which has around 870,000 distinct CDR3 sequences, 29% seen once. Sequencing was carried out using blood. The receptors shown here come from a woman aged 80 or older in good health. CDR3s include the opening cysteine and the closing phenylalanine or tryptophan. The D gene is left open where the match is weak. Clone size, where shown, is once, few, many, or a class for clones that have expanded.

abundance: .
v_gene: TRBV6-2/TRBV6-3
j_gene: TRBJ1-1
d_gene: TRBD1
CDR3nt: TGTGCCAGCAGACGACAGGGCCAGGCTGAAGCTTTCTTT
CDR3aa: CASRRQGQAEAFF

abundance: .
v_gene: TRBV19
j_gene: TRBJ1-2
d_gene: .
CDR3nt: TGTGCCAGTAGCGGAGGGCATGGCTACACCTTC
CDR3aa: CASSGGHGYTF

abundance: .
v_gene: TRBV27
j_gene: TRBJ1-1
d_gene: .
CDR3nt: TGTGCCAGCAGTTTACCGGGACGGGGCGAGGCTTTCTTT
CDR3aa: CASSLPGRGEAFF

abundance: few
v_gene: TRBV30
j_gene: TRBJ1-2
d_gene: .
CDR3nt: TGTGCCTGGAGTGGACGGGGCGCCTATGGCTACACCTTC
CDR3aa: CAWSGRGAYGYTF

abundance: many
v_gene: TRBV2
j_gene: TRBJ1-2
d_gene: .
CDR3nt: TGTGCCAGCAGTGTACAAGGGAAGGAAGGCTATGGCTACACCTTC
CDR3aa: CASSVQGKEGYGYTF

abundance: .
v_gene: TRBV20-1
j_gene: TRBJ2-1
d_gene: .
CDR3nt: TGCAGTGCTAGAGATCAGCGCTACTACAATGAGCAGTTCTTC
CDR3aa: CSARDQRYYNEQFF

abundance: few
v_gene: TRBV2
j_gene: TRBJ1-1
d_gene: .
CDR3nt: TGTGCCAGCAGGGGGTCTCCGAACACTGAAGCTTTCTTT
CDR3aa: CASRGSPNTEAFF

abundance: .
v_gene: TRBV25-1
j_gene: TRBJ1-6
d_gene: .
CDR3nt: TGTGCTAGCAGTGCACTGGGGGCAAGGTCACCCCTCCACTTT
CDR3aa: CASSALGARSPLHF

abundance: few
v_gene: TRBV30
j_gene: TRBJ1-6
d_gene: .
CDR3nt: TGTGCCTGGAGTGTACCCCAGGGATTGGGGTCACCCCTCCACTTT
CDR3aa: CAWSVPQGLGSPLHF

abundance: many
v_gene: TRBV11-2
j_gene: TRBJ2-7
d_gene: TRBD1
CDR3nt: TGTGCCAGCAGCTTAGCGTTCGGGGACAGGGGCTACGAGCAGTACTTC
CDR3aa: CASSLAFGDRGYEQYF

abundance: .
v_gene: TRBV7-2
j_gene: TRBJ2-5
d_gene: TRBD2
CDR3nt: TGTGCCAGCAGCTCTAGGACTAGCGGGAGCGTGGGGGAGACCCAGTACTTC
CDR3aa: CASSSRTSGSVGETQYF

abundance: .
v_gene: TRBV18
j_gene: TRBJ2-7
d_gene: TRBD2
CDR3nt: TGTGCCAGCTCACCACCGGGACTAGCGGGGGGGCTCTACGAGCAGTACTTC
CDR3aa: CASSPPGLAGGLYEQYF

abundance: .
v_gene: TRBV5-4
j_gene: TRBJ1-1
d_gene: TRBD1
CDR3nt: TGTGCCAGCAGCTTGGCTACTACAGGGGTCGATGAAGCTTTCTTT
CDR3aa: CASSLATTGVDEAFF

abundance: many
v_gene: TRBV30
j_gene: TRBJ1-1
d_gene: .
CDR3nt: TGTGCCTGGACCATTAACACTGAAGCTTTCTTT
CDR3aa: CAWTINTEAFF

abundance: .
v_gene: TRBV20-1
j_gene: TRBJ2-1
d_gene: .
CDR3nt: TGCAGTGCTAACTCAGCAGTGGGGGGCCGAGACAATGAGCAGTTCTTC
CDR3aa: CSANSAVGGRDNEQFF